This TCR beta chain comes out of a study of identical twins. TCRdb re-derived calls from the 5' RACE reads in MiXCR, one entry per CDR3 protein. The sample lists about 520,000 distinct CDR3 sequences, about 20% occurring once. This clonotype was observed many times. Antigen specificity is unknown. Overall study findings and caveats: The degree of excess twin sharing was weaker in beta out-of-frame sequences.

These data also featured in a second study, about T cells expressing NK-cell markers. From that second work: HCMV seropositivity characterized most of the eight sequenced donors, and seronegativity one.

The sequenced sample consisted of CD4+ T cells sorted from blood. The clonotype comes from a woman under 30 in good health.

The CDR3 spells CASSWSYGYTF. The CDR3 DNA is TGTGCCAGCAGCTGGAGCTATGGCTACACCTTC. This sequence joins TRBV5-6 and TRBJ1-2, with D hard to call. The CDR3 runs to 11 residues. Germline assignment: CDR1 SGHDT and CDR2 YYEEEE. The germline V and J ends were trimmed by 3 bases and 4 bases, with 4 bases remaining between them.